This TCR beta chain came from a study of beta chain features in type 1 diabetes. This clone has just a few counts. The antigen remains undetermined. As every portion of the isolated RNA was reverse transcribed, the sequencing read expressed TCRB transcripts. The repertoire was sequenced with immunoSEQ multiplex PCR; TCRdb's copy has only in-frame clones and lacks some. Found here are about 59,000 clones, around 63% of them singletons; the top ten hold roughly 2.4%. Study results and caveats: Sequencing of cDNA might inflate the share of cells that strongly express TCR. Shorter templates might be favored by PCR, equally in patients and controls.

Naive, central memory, regulatory and stem cell-like memory cells within the CD4+ compartment were sorted using CD45RO/CCR7/CD25/CD127/CD95/CD27. Germline V gene lookup returns CDR1 SGHTA and CDR2 FQGNSA. The CDR3 loop spans 18 amino acids. With 2 bases removed from V and 7 bases from J, the gap between germline ends came to 21 bases. This sequence was found in a woman between 18 and 29 years old in good health. The rearrangement uses TRBV7-2 and TRBJ1-6; D unresolved. Input material: Tregs from blood. The CDR3 nucleotides read TGTGCCAGCAGCTTAAGCCCGCCGAGAATCGGAGACAATTCACCCCTCCACTTT. The encoded protein is CASSLSPPRIGDNSPLHF.